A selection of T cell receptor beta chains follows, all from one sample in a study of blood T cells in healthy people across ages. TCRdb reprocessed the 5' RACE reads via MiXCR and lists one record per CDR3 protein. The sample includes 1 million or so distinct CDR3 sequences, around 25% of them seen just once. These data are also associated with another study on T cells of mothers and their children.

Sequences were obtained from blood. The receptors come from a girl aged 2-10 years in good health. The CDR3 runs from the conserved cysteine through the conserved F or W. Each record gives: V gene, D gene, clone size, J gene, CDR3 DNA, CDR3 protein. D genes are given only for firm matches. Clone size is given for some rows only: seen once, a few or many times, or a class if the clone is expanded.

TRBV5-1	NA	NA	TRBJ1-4	TGCGCCAGCAGCGTCAACGGGGAGGGGGAACTGTTTTTT	CASSVNGEGELFF
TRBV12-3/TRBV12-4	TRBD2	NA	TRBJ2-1	TGTGCCAGCAGTATTAGCGGGGGGCACTACAATGAGCAGTTCTTC	CASSISGGHYNEQFF
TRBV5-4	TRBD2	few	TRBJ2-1	TGTGCCAGCAGCCATTTAGGGACTAGCGGGGGTTTTGAGCAGTTCTTC	CASSHLGTSGGFEQFF
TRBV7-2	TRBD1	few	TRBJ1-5	TGTGCCAGCAGCCCTGAGGACAGGGGAAATCAGCCCCAGCATTTT	CASSPEDRGNQPQHF
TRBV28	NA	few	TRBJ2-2	TGTGCCAGCAGTTTACCCGTAAACACCGGGGAGCTGTTTTTT	CASSLPVNTGELFF
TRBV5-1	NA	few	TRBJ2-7	TGCGCCAGCAGCTTAGCCACGGCCTCCTACGAGCAGTACTTC	CASSLATASYEQYF
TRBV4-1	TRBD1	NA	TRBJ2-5	TGCGCCAGCAGCCCTACGACAGGGGTAGAGACCCAGTACTTC	CASSPTTGVETQYF
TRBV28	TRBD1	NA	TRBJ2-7	TGTGCCAGCAGTTCATTGTACAGGGGAGCCTACGAGCAGTACTTC	CASSSLYRGAYEQYF
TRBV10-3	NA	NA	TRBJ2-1	TGTGCCATCAGTTTTTGGGAGGGGGCAGAGCAGTTCTTC	CAISFWEGAEQFF
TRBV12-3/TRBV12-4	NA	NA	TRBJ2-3	TGTGCCAGCAGTTTAGCTTGGGATTTCGGGGGCATCGGCGCAGATACGCAGTATTTT	CASSLAWDFGGIGADTQYF
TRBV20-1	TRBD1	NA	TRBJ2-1	TGCAGTGCTAGAGCCGGGACAGGGGAGGTTGAGCAGTTCTTC	CSARAGTGEVEQFF
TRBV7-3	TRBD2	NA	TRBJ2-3	TGTGCCAGCGGTCTAGCGGGGGGATCGGGCACAGATACGCAGTATTTT	CASGLAGGSGTDTQYF
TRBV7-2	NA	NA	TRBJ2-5	TGTGCCGGCAGCTTAGAGCAACGGACCCAGTACTTC	CAGSLEQRTQYF
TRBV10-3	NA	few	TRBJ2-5	TGTGCCATCAGTGAGCCCCTTGGGACCCAGTACTTC	CAISEPLGTQYF
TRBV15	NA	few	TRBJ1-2	TGTGCCACCAGCGCCCAAATACAGGGCTTTTATGGCTACACCTTC	CATSAQIQGFYGYTF
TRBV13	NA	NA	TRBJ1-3	TGTGCCAGCAGCTTGGGGAGAATGAGAGAGAACACCATATATTTT	CASSLGRMRENTIYF
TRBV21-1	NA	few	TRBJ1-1	TGTGCCACCAGACAGGGAAGATCCGTGGAAGCTTTCTTT	CATRQGRSVEAFF
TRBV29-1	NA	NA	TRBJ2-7	TGCAGCGTTGAAGACCCCCCATACTCCTACGAGCAGTACTTC	CSVEDPPYSYEQYF
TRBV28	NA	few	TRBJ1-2	TGTGCCAGCAGTTATAAAACTAACTATGGCTACACCTTC	CASSYKTNYGYTF
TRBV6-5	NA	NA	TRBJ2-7	TGTGCCAGCAGATCAGGGAAAGGGCTCGAGCAGTACTTC	CASRSGKGLEQYF
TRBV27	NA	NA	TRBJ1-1	TGTGCCAGCAGTTCAGGACGGTATGGGACTGAAGCTTTCTTT	CASSSGRYGTEAFF
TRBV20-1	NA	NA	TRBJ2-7	TGCAGTGCCCAGACGGGGAGTCCCGTCGAGCAGTACTTC	CSAQTGSPVEQYF